Included here is one TCR beta chain sequence, with context. Germline lookup yields CDR1 MNHEY and CDR2 SVGAGI. There are 14 residues in the CDR3. V dropped 2 bases and J dropped 7 bases, with 12 bases sitting between them. Combining a sample-barcoded 5' primer with a J-beta primer mix, a second PCR ran for about 6 to 12 cycles. A single record per CDR3 protein comes from TCRdb applying MiXCR to the 5' RACE reads. The profile shows around 1,000,000 distinct CDR3 sequences, approximately 25% of them singletons. This specimen comes from a study of blood T cells in healthy people across ages. The same data also contributed to another study, on T cells of mothers and their children. That source adds: The sample comes from eight to ten healthy Caucasian donors: mothers and children.

Sequenced: blood. J is TRBJ2-1 and V is TRBV6-5; D might be TRBD1 or TRBD2, each matching 5 bases. This clonotype was obtained from a girl aged 2-10 years in good health. CDR3 bases: TGTGCCAGCAGTTACATTGGGGGTGTAAATGAGCAGTTCTTC. Translation: CASSYIGGVNEQFF.